A single sample is the source of the 4 T cell receptor beta chains below, sequenced in a study of cytomegalovirus exposure and HLA in healthy donors. Primers for the PCR totalled 60 Vbeta and 13 Jbeta. The data were produced by immunoSEQ multiplex PCR, yet TCRdb's version contains in-frame clones alone and is incomplete. Counted here are approximately 150,000 clones, about 70% occurring once; the ten biggest clones make up 2.5% to 3.5%. Sequenced: PBMCs. These receptors originate from a woman aged 40 to 50 in good health and CMV-seropositive.

This chain joins TRBV12-5 and TRBJ1-1; D uncertain. Trimming stripped 6 bases from V and 7 bases from J, with 12 bases between. Germline CDR1 reads LGHNT; CDR2 reads FRNRAP. This CDR3 has 12 amino acids. CDR3 coding DNA: TGTGCTAGTGGGGGAGGAATTGATGAAGCTTTCTTT. This encodes CASGGGIDEAFF.

The gene calls are TRBV4-3 and TRBJ2-7; 9 bases line up with TRBD1. The CDR3 is made up of 17 amino acids. Looked up from germline, CDR1 is LGHNA and CDR2 is YSLEER. With 3 bases clipped from V and 1 base from J, the junction kept 10 bases outside the gene matches. The DNA of the CDR3 is TGCGCCAGCAGCCACCGTTTTACCGGGACAGGGTCCTACGAGCAGTACTTC. Amino acid sequence: CASSHRFTGTGSYEQYF.

This clone was counted a few times. The chain is built from TRBV7-9 and TRBJ1-1, with 7 bases that match TRBD1. V shed 4 bases and J 4 bases; nucleotides not matched to a gene: 6. This CDR3 region has 14 residues. CDR1 is SEHNR, CDR2 FQNEAQ, per germline (reference sequence). The DNA for the CDR3 is TGTGCCAGCAGCTCGCAGGGGGGCGGCACTGAAGCTTTCTTT. It yields the protein CASSSQGGGTEAFF.

The chain has TRBV5-4 and TRBJ2-1; 10 bases are shared with TRBD2. The J segment lost 7 bases and the V segment lost 0 bases, leaving 7 bases of the junction unmatched. From germline, CDR1 is SGHNT and CDR2 YYREEE (reference sequence). CDR3 length: 16 residues. The CDR3 region has the DNA TGTGCCAGCAGCTTGGCTAGCGGGAGTTTAGCGAATGAGCAGTTCTTC. This encodes CASSLASGSLANEQFF.